What follows are 5 T cell receptor beta chains derived from one specimen sequenced in a study of blood T cells in healthy people across ages. A second 7 to 11 cycle PCR used barcoded and J-beta primers. TCRdb re-called the 5' RACE reads with MiXCR, one entry per CDR3 protein. The sample consists of fewer than 800,000 distinct CDR3 sequences, approximately 49% of them appearing once. The specimen sequenced was blood. The receptors originated from a woman aged 55-75 years in good health.

The chain carries TRBV11-2 and TRBJ2-5; TRBD2 matches at 9 bases. This CDR3 spans 14 amino acids. V was pared by 8 bases and J by 3 bases, with 7 bases of the junction left unmatched. Germline CDR1 is SGHAT and CDR2 is FQNNGV. For the CDR3, the DNA is TGTGCCAGCGCGATGCGGGGGGGGGAAGAGACCCAGTACTTC. Its translation is CASAMRGGEETQYF.

The chain links TRBV11-2 to TRBJ2-1; 8 bases align to TRBD2. The germline V gene has CDR1 SGHAT and CDR2 FQNNGV. The CDR3 runs to 18 residues. V lost 5 bases to trimming and J lost 13 bases; unmatched junction nucleotides: 25. CDR3 sequence (DNA): TGTGCCAGCAGCCGAACTGTTTCTCCAGCGGGAGCTTTTCGGGTCCAGTTCTTC. Translating gives CASSRTVSPAGAFRVQFF. Combining the CDR3 with reference TRBV11-2 and TRBJ2-1 gives the whole variable domain EAGVAQSPRYKIIEKRQSVAFWCNPISGHATLYWYQQILGQGPKLLIQFQNNGVVDDSQLPKDRFSAERLKGVDSTLKIQPAKLEDSAVYLCASSRTVSPAGAFRVQFFGPGTRLTVL.

This clonotype was observed a handful of times. V usage is TRBV21-1 and J usage is TRBJ2-1; TRBD1 reflects the table's D call only, with no check against the DNA. TRBV21-1 represents a pseudogene. This CDR3 comprises 14 residues. CDR3 region: CASTRGTAYNEQFF. The DNA for the CDR3 is TGTGCCAGCACCAGGGGGACAGCGTACAATGAGCAGTTCTTC.

This clonotype showed up just a few times. The V and J genes are TRBV27 and TRBJ2-7; 8 bases agree with TRBD2. This CDR3 comprises 15 residues. V was clipped by 5 bases and J by 10 bases; unmatched bases: 16. Germline V gene lookup returns CDR1 MNHEY and CDR2 SMNVEV (reference sequence). The CDR3 DNA sequence: TGTGCCAGCAGTCCAAGGGTCCTGTTAGCGGGAACCCAGTACTTC. This codes for CASSPRVLLAGTQYF.

This sequence joins TRBV10-3 and TRBJ2-7, with 8 bases matching TRBD2. Germline loops: CDR1 ENHRY, CDR2 SYGVKD. Germline trimming cut 0 bases from V and 3 bases from J; bases unmatched to any gene: 7. The CDR3 is made up of 16 amino acids. Here the CDR3 reads CAISESSGGGFYEQYF. CDR3 nucleotides: TGTGCCATCAGTGAGTCGTCGGGCGGGGGGTTCTACGAGCAGTACTTC.